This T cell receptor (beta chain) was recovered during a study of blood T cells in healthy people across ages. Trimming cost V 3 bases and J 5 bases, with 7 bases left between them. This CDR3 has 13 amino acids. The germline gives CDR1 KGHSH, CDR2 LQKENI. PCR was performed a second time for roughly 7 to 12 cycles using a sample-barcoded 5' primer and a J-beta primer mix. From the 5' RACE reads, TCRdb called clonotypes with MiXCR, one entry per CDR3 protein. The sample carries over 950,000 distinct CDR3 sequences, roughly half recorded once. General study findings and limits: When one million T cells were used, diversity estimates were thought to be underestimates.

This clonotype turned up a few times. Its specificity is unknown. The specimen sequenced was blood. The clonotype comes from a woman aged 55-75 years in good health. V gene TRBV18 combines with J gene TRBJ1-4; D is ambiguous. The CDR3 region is CASSPGRNEKLFF. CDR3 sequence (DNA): TGTGCCAGCTCACCCGGACGGAATGAAAAACTGTTTTTT. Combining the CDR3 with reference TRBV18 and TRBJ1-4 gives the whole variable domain NAGVMQNPRHLVRRRGQEARLRCSPMKGHSHVYWYRQLPEEGLKFMVYLQKENIIDESGMPKERFSAEFPKEGPSILRIQQVVRGDSAAYFCASSPGRNEKLFFGSGTQLSVL.